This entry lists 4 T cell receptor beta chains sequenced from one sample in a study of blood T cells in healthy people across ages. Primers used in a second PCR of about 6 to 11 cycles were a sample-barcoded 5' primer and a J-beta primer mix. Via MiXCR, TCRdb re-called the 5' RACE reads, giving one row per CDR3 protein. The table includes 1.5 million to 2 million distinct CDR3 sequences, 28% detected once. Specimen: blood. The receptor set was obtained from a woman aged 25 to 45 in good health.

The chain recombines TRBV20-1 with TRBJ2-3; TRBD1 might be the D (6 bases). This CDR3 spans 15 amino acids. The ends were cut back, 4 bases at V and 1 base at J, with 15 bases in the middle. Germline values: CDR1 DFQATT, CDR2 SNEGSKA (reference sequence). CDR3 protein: CSATDQGRGTDTQYF. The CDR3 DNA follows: TGCAGTGCTACGGACCAGGGGCGCGGCACAGATACGCAGTATTTT.

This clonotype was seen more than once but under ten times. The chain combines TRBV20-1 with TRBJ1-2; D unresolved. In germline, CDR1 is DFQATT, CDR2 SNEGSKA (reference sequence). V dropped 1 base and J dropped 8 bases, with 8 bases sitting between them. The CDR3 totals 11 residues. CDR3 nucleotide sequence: TGCAGTGCTAGAGCAGCCTGGGGCTACACCTTC. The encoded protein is CSARAAWGYTF.

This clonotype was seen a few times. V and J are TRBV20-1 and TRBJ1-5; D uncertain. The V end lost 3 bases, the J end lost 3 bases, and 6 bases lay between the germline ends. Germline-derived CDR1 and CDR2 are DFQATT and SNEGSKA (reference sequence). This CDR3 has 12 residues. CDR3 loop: CSASTLNQPQHF. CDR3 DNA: TGCAGTGCTAGTACCCTCAATCAGCCCCAGCATTTT.

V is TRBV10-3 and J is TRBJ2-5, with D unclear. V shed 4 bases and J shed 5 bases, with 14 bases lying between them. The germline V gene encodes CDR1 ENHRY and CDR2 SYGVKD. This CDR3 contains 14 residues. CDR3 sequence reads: CAISGGRVWETQYF. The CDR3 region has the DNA TGTGCCATCAGTGGAGGAAGGGTATGGGAGACCCAGTACTTC.